The 8 T cell receptor beta chains below come from one sample, sequenced in a study of blood T cells in healthy people across ages. Sample-barcoded 5' priming and a J-beta primer mix drove a second PCR of about 6 to 12 cycles. MiXCR was run by TCRdb on the 5' RACE reads, yielding one entry per CDR3 protein. The sample consists of 1.5 million to 1.8 million distinct CDR3 sequences, approximately 43% of them appearing once. Material for sequencing was blood. The receptors were gathered from a woman aged 18-30 years in good health.

The rearrangement joins TRBV9 to TRBJ1-1, with D possibly matching TRBD1 (6 bases). Germline loops: CDR1 SGDLS, CDR2 YYNGEE. The CDR3 runs 15 residues. The V gene lost 0 bases and the J gene lost 1 base, with 10 bases spanning the gap. CDR3 nucleotide sequence: TGTGCCAGCAGCGTAGGCCCGGGGGCGAACACTGAAGCTTTCTTT. Its protein product is CASSVGPGANTEAFF. The whole variable domain, filled in from reference TRBV9 and TRBJ1-1, reads DSGVTQTPKHLITATGQRVTLRCSPRSGDLSVYWYQQSLDQGLQFLIQYYNGEERAKGNILERFSAQQFPDLHSELNLSSLELGDSALYFCASSVGPGANTEAFFGQGTRLTVV.

This clonotype was observed a few times. The chain is built from TRBV29-1 and TRBJ2-7; 9 positions agree with TRBD2. Germline loops: CDR1 SQVTM, CDR2 ANQGSEA. The V and J ends lost 6 bases and 0 bases, in that order; junction bases with no gene match: 3. The CDR3 consists of 13 residues. CDR3 region: CSVEREDSYEQYF. CDR3 coding DNA: TGCAGCGTCGAGCGGGAGGACTCCTACGAGCAGTACTTC.

For the CDR3, the DNA is TGTGCCAGCAGCCACCCGGACAGGTCCAATGAGCAGTTCTTC. It translates to CASSHPDRSNEQFF. This chain uses TRBV13 with TRBJ2-1; TRBD1 matches at 7 bases. The CDR3 spans 14 residues. Losses at the gene ends were 5 bases for V and 6 bases for J; bases not matched to a gene: 7. In germline, CDR1 is PRHDT, CDR2 FYEKMQ (reference sequence).

The chain combines TRBV3-1 with TRBJ2-1; D gene ambiguous. The CDR3 loop spans 15 amino acids. The germline gives CDR1 LGHDT, CDR2 YNNKEL (reference sequence). Trimming cost V 6 bases and J 8 bases, with 20 bases left between them. CDR3 sequence reads: CASSILAVGLDEQFF. The DNA for the CDR3 is TGTGCCAGCAGTATTCTTGCGGTTGGGCTGGATGAGCAGTTCTTC.

This chain links TRBV6-4 with TRBJ2-1; TRBD2 matches at 13 bases. CDR1 is MRHNA and CDR2 is SNTAGT in the germline V gene. This CDR3 spans 16 amino acids. The V and J ends lost 6 bases and 7 bases, in that order; junction bases with no gene match: 9. CDR3 in amino acids: CASSLTSGGARNEQFF. CDR3 sequence (DNA): TGTGCCAGCAGCCTCACTAGCGGGGGGGCCCGTAATGAGCAGTTCTTC.

About this clonotype: At one end the junction does not follow the germline gene, possibly because of a read error. The V gene is TRBV12-3 or TRBV12-4, the J gene TRBJ1-4; no clear D. This CDR3 has 15 residues. CDR3 nucleotides: TGTGTCAGCAGCCCTGAGACAACCCAAAATGAAAAACTGTTTTTT. Its protein product is CVSSPETTQNEKLFF.

This clonotype came up a few times. The CDR3 region has the DNA TGCAGTGCTAGGGGCCAAGGGCGCAATCAGCCCCAGCATTTT. Residues: CSARGQGRNQPQHF. The chain employs TRBV20-1 and TRBJ1-5; no clear D. Trimming cost V 3 bases and J 2 bases, with 11 bases left between them. There are 14 residues in the CDR3. In germline, CDR1 is DFQATT, CDR2 SNEGSKA (reference sequence).

This clonotype showed up just a few times. The chain recombines TRBV7-9 with TRBJ2-7; D is perhaps TRBD2 (5 bases). The V and J ends lost 5 bases and 7 bases respectively, with 21 bases between them. The CDR3 length is 15 residues. Germline values: CDR1 SEHNR, CDR2 FQNEAQ (reference sequence). The CDR3 DNA reads as TGTGCCAGCAGCCGTGACTTAGCGTCGACGGGGGAGCAGTACTTC. Amino acid sequence: CASSRDLASTGEQYF.